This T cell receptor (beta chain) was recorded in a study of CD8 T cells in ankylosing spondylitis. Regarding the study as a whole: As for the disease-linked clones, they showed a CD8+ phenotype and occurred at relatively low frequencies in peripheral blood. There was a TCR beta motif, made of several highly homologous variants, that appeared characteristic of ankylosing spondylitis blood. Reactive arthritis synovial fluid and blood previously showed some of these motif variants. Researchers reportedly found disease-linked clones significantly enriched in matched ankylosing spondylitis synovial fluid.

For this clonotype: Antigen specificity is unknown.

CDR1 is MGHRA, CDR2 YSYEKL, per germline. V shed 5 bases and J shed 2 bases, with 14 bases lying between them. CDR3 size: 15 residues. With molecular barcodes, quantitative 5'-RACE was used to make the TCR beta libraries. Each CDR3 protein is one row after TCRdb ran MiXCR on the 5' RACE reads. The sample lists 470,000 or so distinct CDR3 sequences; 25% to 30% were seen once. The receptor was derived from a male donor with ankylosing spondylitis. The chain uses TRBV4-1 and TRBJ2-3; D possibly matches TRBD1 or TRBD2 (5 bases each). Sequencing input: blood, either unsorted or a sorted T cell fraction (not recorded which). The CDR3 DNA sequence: TGCGCCAGCAGCTCCCGGGACCGATACACAGATACGCAGTATTTT. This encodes CASSSRDRYTDTQYF.